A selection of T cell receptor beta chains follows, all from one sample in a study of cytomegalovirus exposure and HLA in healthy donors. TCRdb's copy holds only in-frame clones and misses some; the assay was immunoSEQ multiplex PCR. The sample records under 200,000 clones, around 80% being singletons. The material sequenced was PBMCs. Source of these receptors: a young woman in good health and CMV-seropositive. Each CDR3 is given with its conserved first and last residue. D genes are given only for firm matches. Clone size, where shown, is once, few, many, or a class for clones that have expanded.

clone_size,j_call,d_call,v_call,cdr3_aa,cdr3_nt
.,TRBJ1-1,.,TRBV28,CASSGRGGAGWDTEAFF,TGTGCCAGCAGTGGCCGTGGAGGGGCTGGGTGGGACACTGAAGCTTTCTTT
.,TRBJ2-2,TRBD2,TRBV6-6,CASRLAGDGTGELFF,TGTGCCAGCAGATTAGCGGGAGATGGAACCGGGGAGCTGTTTTTT
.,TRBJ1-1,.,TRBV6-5,CASSFRVENTEAFF,TGTGCCAGCAGTTTTCGGGTAGAGAACACTGAAGCTTTCTTT
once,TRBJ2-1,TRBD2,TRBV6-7,CASRTGTSGSTAGNEQFF,TGTGCCAGCAGAACCGGGACTAGCGGGAGCACCGCCGGTAATGAGCAGTTCTTC
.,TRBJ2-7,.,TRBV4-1,CASSLQLSYEQYF,TGCGCCAGCAGCCTCCAATTGTCCTACGAGCAGTACTTC
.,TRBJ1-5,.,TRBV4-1,CASSQDPMREGMNQPQHF,TGCGCCAGCAGCCAAGATCCGATGAGGGAGGGGATGAATCAGCCCCAGCATTTT
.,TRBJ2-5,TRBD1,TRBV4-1,CASSREDRVGETQYF,TGCGCCAGCAGCCGAGAGGACAGGGTGGGAGAGACCCAGTACTTC
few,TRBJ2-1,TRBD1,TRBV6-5,CASSTQGAYNEQFF,TGTGCCAGCAGCACCCAGGGGGCATACAATGAGCAGTTCTTC
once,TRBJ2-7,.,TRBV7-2,CASSLDPVSYEQYF,TGTGCCAGCAGCTTAGATCCAGTTTCCTACGAGCAGTACTTC
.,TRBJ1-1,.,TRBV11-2,CASSPHMNTEAFF,TGTGCCAGCAGCCCCCACATGAACACTGAAGCTTTCTTT
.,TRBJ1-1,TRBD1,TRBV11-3,CASSLDAARGRGEAFF,TGTGCCAGCAGCTTAGATGCTGCCAGGGGGCGAGGTGAAGCTTTCTTT
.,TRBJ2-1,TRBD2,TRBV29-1,CSVAGEGNEQFF,TGCAGCGTTGCGGGGGAGGGGAATGAGCAGTTCTTC
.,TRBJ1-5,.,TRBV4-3,CASSQEWIAESVYQPQHF,TGCGCCAGCAGCCAAGAATGGATTGCGGAGTCGGTTTATCAGCCCCAGCATTTT
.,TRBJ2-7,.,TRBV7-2,CASSLAETGYEQYF,TGTGCCAGCAGCTTAGCAGAGACAGGCTACGAGCAGTACTTC
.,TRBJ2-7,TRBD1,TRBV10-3,CAISNRDRVYEQYF,TGTGCCATCAGTAACCGGGACAGGGTCTACGAGCAGTACTTC
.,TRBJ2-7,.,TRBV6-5,CASSGQNSYEQYF,TGTGCCAGCAGCGGACAGAACTCCTACGAGCAGTACTTC
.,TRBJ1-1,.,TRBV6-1,CASSEETGMNTEAFF,TGTGCCAGCAGTGAAGAGACAGGAATGAACACTGAAGCTTTCTTT
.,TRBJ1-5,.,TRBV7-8,CASSPLSGSQPQHF,TGTGCCAGCAGCCCCCTCTCTGGGAGTCAGCCCCAGCATTTT
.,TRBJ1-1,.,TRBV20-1,CSLRVSTEAFF,TGCAGTCTCAGGGTGAGCACTGAAGCTTTCTTT
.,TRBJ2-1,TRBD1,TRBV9,CASSPGGQGSSYNEQFF,TGTGCCAGCAGCCCTGGAGGACAGGGCAGCTCCTACAATGAGCAGTTCTTC
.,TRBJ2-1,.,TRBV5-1,CASSPPDLRQFF,TGCGCCAGCAGCCCCCCGGACTTGCGACAGTTCTTC
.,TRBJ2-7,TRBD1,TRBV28,CASSLRRDRGPEQYF,TGTGCCAGCAGTTTAAGACGGGACAGGGGGCCCGAGCAGTACTTC
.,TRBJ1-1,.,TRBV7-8,CASSPRAGDEAFF,TGTGCCAGCAGCCCCCGAGCGGGGGATGAAGCTTTCTTT
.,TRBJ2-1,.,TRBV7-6,CASSLVRGSYNEQFF,TGTGCCAGCAGCTTAGTAAGAGGCTCCTACAATGAGCAGTTCTTC
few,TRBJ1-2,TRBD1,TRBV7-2,CASSSHQGQGFRYTF,TGTGCCAGCAGCTCACACCAGGGACAGGGTTTTCGCTACACCTTC
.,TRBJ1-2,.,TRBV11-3,CASSLEDRIYGYTF,TGTGCCAGCAGCTTAGAGGACAGAATATATGGCTACACCTTC
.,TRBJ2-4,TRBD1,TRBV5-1,CASHTGTGQNIQYF,TGCGCCTCTCACACCGGGACAGGGCAAAACATTCAGTACTTC
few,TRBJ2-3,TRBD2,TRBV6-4,CASSEVSGATDTQYF,TGTGCCAGCAGTGAGGTTAGCGGGGCTACAGATACGCAGTATTTT
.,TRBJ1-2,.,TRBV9,CASSVSPGDFGYGYTF,TGTGCCAGCAGCGTCTCTCCAGGGGATTTCGGCTATGGCTACACCTTC
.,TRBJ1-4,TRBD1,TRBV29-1,CSVTQPGTGNEKLFF,TGCAGCGTTACCCAACCCGGGACAGGGAATGAAAAACTGTTTTTT
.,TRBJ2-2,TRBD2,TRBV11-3,CASSLTSGNTGELFF,TGTGCCAGCAGCTTAACTAGCGGGAACACCGGGGAGCTGTTTTTT
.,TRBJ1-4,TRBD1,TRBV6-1,CASRDATGRAEKLFF,TGTGCCAGCAGGGATGCGACAGGGCGGGCGGAAAAACTGTTTTTT
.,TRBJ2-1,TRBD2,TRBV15,CATSNREGLEQFF,TGTGCCACCAGCAATAGGGAGGGTCTCGAGCAGTTCTTC
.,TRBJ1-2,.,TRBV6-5,CASRKTGDLYGYTF,TGTGCCAGCAGAAAAACAGGAGACCTCTATGGCTACACCTTC
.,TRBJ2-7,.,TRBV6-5,CASSQPETQGYEQYF,TGTGCCAGCAGTCAGCCGGAGACTCAAGGCTACGAGCAGTACTTC
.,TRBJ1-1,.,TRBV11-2,CASSSTRRVGGDTEAFF,TGTGCCAGCAGCTCGACCCGCAGGGTCGGTGGGGACACTGAAGCTTTCTTT
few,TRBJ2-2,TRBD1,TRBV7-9,CASSHTGARNTGELFF,TGTGCCAGCAGTCATACAGGGGCCAGGAACACCGGGGAGCTGTTTTTT
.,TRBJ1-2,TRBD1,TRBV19,CASSTTGTGEVGYTF,TGTGCCAGTAGTACGACCGGGACAGGGGAAGTAGGCTACACCTTC
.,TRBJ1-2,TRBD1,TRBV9,CASSVARDSQIQGYGYTF,TGTGCCAGCAGCGTCGCCCGGGACAGTCAGATCCAGGGCTATGGCTACACCTTC
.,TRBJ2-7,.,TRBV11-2,CASSLPRGIPYEQYF,TGTGCCAGCAGCTTACCCCGGGGAATACCCTACGAGCAGTACTTC
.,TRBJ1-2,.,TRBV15,CATSRAYRDSQPGYTF,TGTGCCACCAGCAGGGCATATCGGGACTCCCAACCGGGCTACACCTTC
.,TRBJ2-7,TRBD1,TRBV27,CASRDRGSYEQYF,TGTGCCAGCCGGGACAGGGGTAGCTACGAGCAGTACTTC